These 24 T cell receptor beta chains were sequenced from one sample in a study of T-cell memory formation after mild COVID-19. TCRdb reanalysed the 5' RACE reads using MiXCR and keeps one entry per CDR3 protein. The sample carries about 140,000 distinct CDR3 sequences, more than 13% recorded once. Sequences were obtained from PBMCs or a T cell subset sorted from them (not recorded which). These receptors were collected from an adult woman who had mild COVID-19 (a few samples of this study predate the infection). Cell type and time point are not known.

Worth noting for this clonotype: A read error may produce the germline difference seen at one junction end. The chain couples TRBV15 to TRBJ1-1, with TRBD1 identical over 7 bases. CDR1 is LNHNV, CDR2 YYDKDF, per germline (reference sequence). CDR3 size: 11 residues. CDR3 amino acids: CATSRDPDRVF. DNA of the CDR3: TGTGCCACCAGCAGAGATCCTGACAGGGTATTT.

This clonotype showed up just a few times. The chain recombines TRBV7-9 with TRBJ1-1; unclear D gene. CDR1 and CDR2 from the germline V gene are SEHNR and FQNEAQ (reference sequence). Trimming stripped 1 base from V and 2 bases from J, with 5 bases between. The CDR3 contains 13 residues. The CDR3 region is CASSLGFNTEAFF. The DNA for the CDR3 is TGTGCCAGCAGCTTAGGTTTTAACACTGAAGCTTTCTTT.

V and J are TRBV12-3 or TRBV12-4 and TRBJ2-2; TRBD1 matches 7 bases. The ends lost 6 bases at V and 1 base at J; junction bases unmatched: 11. The CDR3 totals 17 residues. The DNA for the CDR3 is TGTGCCAGCAGCTACTTGGGGGACAGTATGAACACCGGGGAGCTGTTTTTT. This translates into CASSYLGDSMNTGELFF.

The chain uses TRBV5-1 and TRBJ2-7; no definite D call. This CDR3 spans 15 amino acids. Trimming shortened V by 0 bases and J by 1 base, and 11 bases separated the two germline ends. The germline V gene has CDR1 SGHRS and CDR2 YFSETQ. CDR3 sequence: CASSLDRAVSYEQYF. The CDR3 DNA sequence: TGCGCCAGCAGCTTGGATAGGGCCGTATCCTACGAGCAGTACTTC.

In this sample, this clonotype turned up many times. This chain uses TRBV7-6 with TRBJ2-1, with 10 bases that match TRBD2. V shed 4 bases and J 8 bases; nucleotides not matched to a gene: 8. The CDR3 has 15 amino acids. Germline CDR1 and CDR2: SGHVS and FNYEAQ. The CDR3 loop is CASSYGLAERYEQFF. The DNA for the CDR3 is TGTGCCAGCAGCTACGGACTAGCGGAGAGATATGAGCAGTTCTTC.

The chain recombines TRBV7-2 with TRBJ2-6; D not certain. The germline V gene has CDR1 SGHTA and CDR2 FQGNSA. V was pared by 2 bases and J by 0 bases, with 8 bases between. This CDR3 has 16 amino acids. This chain's CDR3 is CASSLSWSSGANVLTF. Here the CDR3 DNA reads TGTGCCAGCAGCTTATCTTGGAGCTCTGGGGCCAACGTCCTGACTTTC. Using reference TRBV7-2 and TRBJ2-6 for the parts outside the CDR3, the full variable domain is GAGVSQSPSNKVTEKGKDVELRCDPISGHTALYWYRQSLGQGLEFLIYFQGNSAPDKSGLPSDRFSAERTGGSVSTLTIQRTQQEDSAVYLCASSLSWSSGANVLTFGAGSRLTVL.

In this sample, this clonotype turned up a few times. The chain employs TRBV7-9 and TRBJ1-4; D gene uncertain. Germline CDR1 and CDR2: SEHNR and FQNEAQ (reference sequence). V lost 4 bases, J lost 7 bases, and 10 bases lay in between. The CDR3 runs to 13 residues. DNA of the CDR3: TGTGCCAGCAGCTCCCCAGGTAGTGAAAAACTGTTTTTT. Amino acids: CASSSPGSEKLFF.

Comments on this clonotype: A read error may produce the germline difference seen at one junction end. V is TRBV6-2 or TRBV6-3 and J is TRBJ2-1, with 11 nucleotides matching TRBD2. CDR1 and CDR2 from the germline V gene are MNHEY and SVGEGT. The CDR3 covers 15 residues. CDR3 protein: CASSFTSGSSNKQFF. CDR3 in DNA: TGTGCCAGCAGTTTTACTAGCGGGAGTAGCAATAAGCAGTTCTTC.

This clonotype has only a few counts. This chain connects TRBV6-5 to TRBJ2-3, with a possible D match to TRBD2 (5 bases). Germline V gives CDR1 MNHEY, CDR2 SVGAGI. The CDR3 covers 16 residues. Trimming took 0 bases from V and 0 from J, leaving 10 bases between them. CDR3 in amino acids: CASSYSSAGSTDTQYF. The CDR3 DNA is TGTGCCAGCAGTTACTCGAGTGCGGGTAGCACAGATACGCAGTATTTT.

This clonotype has more than one count but fewer than ten. J is TRBJ2-5 and V is TRBV6-5; 7 bases fit TRBD2. The CDR3 sequence is 15 residues long. V trimming: 4 bases; J trimming: 3 bases; junction bases outside the gene matches: 8. CDR1 is MNHEY and CDR2 is SVGAGI in the germline V gene. This CDR3 is CASSSVWLAEETQYF. As DNA, the CDR3 is TGTGCCAGCAGTTCGGTTTGGCTAGCGGAAGAGACCCAGTACTTC.

This clonotype was observed many times. The J gene is TRBJ1-5, the V gene TRBV12-3 or TRBV12-4; D might be TRBD1 (6 bases). This CDR3 region has 15 residues. Trimming removed 7 bases from V and 7 bases from J, with 20 bases in between. The CDR3 nucleotides are TGTGCCAGCACCCCAGGCAGGGGATCGGGGCAGCCCCAGCATTTT. This sequence encodes CASTPGRGSGQPQHF.

This rearrangement joins TRBV7-9 to TRBJ2-7, with TRBD1 identical over 10 bases. This CDR3 has 17 residues. The germline CDR1 and CDR2 sequences are SEHNR and FQNEAQ (reference sequence). With 0 bases clipped from V and 3 bases from J, the junction kept 8 bases outside the gene matches. As DNA, the CDR3 is TGTGCCAGCAGCTTAGCTTCCGAGGACAGGGGGATCTACGAGCAGTACTTC. Its protein is CASSLASEDRGIYEQYF.

The CDR3 DNA reads TGTGCCAGCAGTTCGGGGACTCCCCTCTCCTACAATGAGCAGTTCTTC. Translated, it gives CASSSGTPLSYNEQFF. The rearrangement joins TRBV6-5 to TRBJ2-1; TRBD2 might be the D (6 bases). Germline CDR1 and CDR2: MNHEY and SVGAGI. This CDR3 is 16 amino acids long. Trimming pared 4 bases from V and 0 bases from J, leaving 13 bases between.

This clonotype was counted a few times. The V call is TRBV6-5, the J call TRBJ2-7, with 10 bases that match TRBD1. The CDR3 is made up of 16 amino acids. Trimming took 6 bases from V and 5 from J; bases not matched to a gene: 13. The germline gives CDR1 MNHEY, CDR2 SVGAGI. This CDR3 reads CASSKTGGGLSNEQYF. Here the CDR3 DNA reads TGTGCCAGCAGCAAGACAGGGGGCGGCCTTTCTAACGAGCAGTACTTC.

J is TRBJ2-2 and V is TRBV7-2, with D perhaps TRBD2 (6 bases). In germline, CDR1 is SGHTA, CDR2 FQGNSA. Trimming removed 5 bases from V and 1 base from J, with 14 bases in between. The length of the CDR3 is 16 residues. The CDR3: CASSTQLRENTGELFF. The CDR3 DNA reads TGTGCCAGCAGCACCCAACTGCGGGAGAACACCGGGGAGCTGTTTTTT. The entire variable domain, with the rest obtained from reference TRBV7-2 and TRBJ2-2, is as follows: GAGVSQSPSNKVTEKGKDVELRCDPISGHTALYWYRQSLGQGLEFLIYFQGNSAPDKSGLPSDRFSAERTGGSVSTLTIQRTQQEDSAVYLCASSTQLRENTGELFFGEGSRLTVL.

This clonotype was detected many times. The rearrangement joins TRBV5-1 to TRBJ2-7, with 8 bases that match TRBD2. CDR3 size: 19 residues. Germline lookup yields CDR1 SGHRS and CDR2 YFSETQ. V shed 0 bases, J shed 4 bases, and the junction held 18 bases outside the gene matches. CDR3 region: CASSLVGELAAPPRYEQYF. The CDR3 bases are TGCGCCAGCAGCTTGGTCGGGGAACTAGCGGCCCCGCCCCGTTACGAGCAGTACTTC.

This clonotype appeared many times. The V call is TRBV7-9, the J call TRBJ2-7; maybe TRBD2 (6 bases). The CDR3 runs to 12 residues. V gave up 5 bases and J gave up 5 bases, with 10 bases separating them. Germline V gene data show CDR1 as SEHNR and CDR2 as FQNEAQ (reference sequence). The CDR3 bases are TGTGCCAGCAGCCCTCCGGGGGACGAGCAGTACTTC. Translation: CASSPPGDEQYF.

This chain uses TRBV15 with TRBJ1-2; TRBD1 agrees at 7 bases. The CDR3 is 13 amino acids. V trimming: 0 bases; J trimming: 8 bases; junction bases outside the gene matches: 3. CDR1 is LNHNV and CDR2 is YYDKDF in the germline V gene (reference sequence). CDR3 DNA: TGTGCCACCAGCAGAGATCAGGGGGAAGGCTACACCTTC. It specifies CATSRDQGEGYTF.

This clonotype was counted ten times or more. This chain connects TRBV7-2 to TRBJ1-1; 8 bases are shared with TRBD1. Germline V gives CDR1 SGHTA, CDR2 FQGNSA. Trimming at V came to 5 bases and at J to 0 bases, leaving 5 bases not matched to a gene. The CDR3 sequence is 15 residues long. CDR3: CASSPTGGLNTEAFF. The CDR3 DNA sequence: TGTGCCAGCAGCCCTACAGGGGGTTTGAACACTGAAGCTTTCTTT.

This clonotype was seen a handful of times. The V call is TRBV19, the J call TRBJ2-7; 7 nucleotides agree with TRBD1. V trimming: 4 bases; J trimming: 5 bases; junction bases outside the gene matches: 11. The length of the CDR3 is 15 residues. Germline V CDR1 and CDR2: LNHDA, SQIVND (reference sequence). In DNA form, the CDR3 reads TGTGCCAGTAGTACTCTTTTTACAGGGGTCCACGAGCAGTACTTC. It is translated as CASSTLFTGVHEQYF. Supplemented by reference TRBV19 and TRBJ2-7, the full variable domain reads DGGITQSPKYLFRKEGQNVTLSCEQNLNHDAMYWYRQDPGQGLRLIYYSQIVNDFQKGDIAEGYSVSREKKESFPLTVTSAQKNPTAFYLCASSTLFTGVHEQYFGPGTRLTVT.

This rearrangement joins TRBV5-4 to TRBJ2-1, with 12 bases fitting TRBD1. Looked up from germline, CDR1 is SGHNT and CDR2 is YYREEE (reference sequence). The trim removed 4 bases at V and 8 bases at J, leaving 4 bases unmatched. CDR3 length equals 14 residues. The CDR3 sequence is CASSPGQGADEQFF. The CDR3 DNA is TGTGCCAGCAGCCCGGGACAGGGGGCCGATGAGCAGTTCTTC.

This sequence joins TRBV20-1 and TRBJ2-1, with TRBD2 matching over 9 bases. V gave up 1 base and J gave up 7 bases; unmatched junction bases: 8. CDR1 is DFQATT, CDR2 SNEGSKA, per germline (reference sequence). The CDR3 runs to 15 residues. CDR3 sequence (DNA): TGCAGTGCTAGAGCTAGCGGGATTGGGGATAATGAGCAGTTCTTC. It translates to CSARASGIGDNEQFF.

This clonotype has only one observation. V and J are TRBV7-3 and TRBJ2-2, with TRBD1 identical over 8 bases. The V gene's germline CDR1 is SGHTA and CDR2 FQGTGA. The CDR3 is 14 residues long. With 5 bases clipped from V and 7 bases from J, the junction kept 6 bases outside the gene matches. CDR3 bases: TGTGCCAGCAGCCCCACAGGGGGAGTCGGGGAGCTGTTTTTT. It encodes CASSPTGGVGELFF.

This clonotype was seen more than once but under ten times. The chain links TRBV6-5 to TRBJ2-6; TRBD1 aligns across 8 bases. There are 16 residues in the CDR3. The J segment lost 3 bases and the V segment lost 3 bases, leaving 4 bases of the junction unmatched. Germline assignment: CDR1 MNHEY and CDR2 SVGAGI. CDR3 protein: CASSYQGAVGANVLTF. In DNA, the CDR3 is TGTGCCAGCAGTTATCAGGGGGCGGTTGGGGCCAACGTCCTGACTTTC.